A single sample gave rise to the 3 T cell receptor beta chains below, sequenced in a study of blood T cell repertoires in COVID-19. Measured with immunoSEQ multiplex PCR; TCRdb has only the in-frame clones, and not every one. The table includes some 320,000 clones, 85% detected once. Sequenced: PBMCs or T cells enriched from blood (not recorded which). These receptors all stem from a woman in her twenties or thirties who had been exposed to COVID-19.

The J gene is TRBJ2-5, the V gene TRBV2, with TRBD1 as a possible D gene (5 bases). Germline CDR1 is SNHLY and CDR2 is FYNNEI. The CDR3 runs 14 residues. Trimming took off 4 bases at V and 4 bases at J, with 13 bases between the two ends. CDR3 residues: CASSVVGQGETQYF. CDR3 DNA: TGTGCCAGCAGTGTGGTGGGGCAAGGAGAGACCCAGTACTTC.

The J gene is TRBJ1-3, the V gene TRBV28; D is ambiguous. Between the trimmed V and J ends, which lost 4 bases and 2 bases, there was a span of 12 bases. In germline, CDR1 is MDHEN, CDR2 SYDVKM. This CDR3 has 15 amino acids. CDR3 sequence: CASSSGNLPGNTIYF. CDR3 DNA sequence: TGTGCCAGCAGTTCGGGAAACCTTCCTGGAAACACCATATATTTT.

This clone was detected once. The chain combines TRBV14 with TRBJ2-2; 12 bases line up with TRBD2. Germline V CDR1 and CDR2: SGHDN, FVKESK. The CDR3 runs to 19 residues. V lost 1 base and J lost 7; bases outside the gene matches: 13. CDR3 in amino acids: CASSQGATSGGGARGELFF. The CDR3 bases are TGTGCCAGCAGCCAAGGGGCGACTAGCGGGGGCGGCGCCCGCGGGGAGCTGTTTTTT.